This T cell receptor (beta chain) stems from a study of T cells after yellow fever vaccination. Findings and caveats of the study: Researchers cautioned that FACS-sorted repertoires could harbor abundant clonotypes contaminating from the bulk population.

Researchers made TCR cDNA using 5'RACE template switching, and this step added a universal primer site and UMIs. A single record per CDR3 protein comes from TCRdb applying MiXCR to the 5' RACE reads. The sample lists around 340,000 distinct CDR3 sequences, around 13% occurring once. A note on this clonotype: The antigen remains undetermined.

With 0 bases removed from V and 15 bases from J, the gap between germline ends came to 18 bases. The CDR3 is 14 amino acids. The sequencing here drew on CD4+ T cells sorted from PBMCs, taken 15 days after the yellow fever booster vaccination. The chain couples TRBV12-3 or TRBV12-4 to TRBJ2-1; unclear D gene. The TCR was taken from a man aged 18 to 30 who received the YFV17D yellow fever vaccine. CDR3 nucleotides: TGTGCCAGCAGTTTAGCCCGTGAGTGGAGCGCCGGGTTCTTC. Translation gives CASSLAREWSAGFF.